Presented here are 4 T cell receptor beta chains from one specimen sequenced in a study of blood T cells in healthy people across ages. Using a J-beta primer mix together with a sample-barcoded 5' primer, a second PCR was run for roughly 6 to 12 cycles. TCRdb reprocessed the 5' RACE reads with MiXCR, giving one entry per CDR3 protein. The sample holds about 1,000,000 distinct CDR3 sequences, less than 50% seen once. Specimen: blood. The receptors here all came from a woman aged 55 to 70 in good health.

The chain uses TRBV27 and TRBJ2-7, with D perhaps TRBD2 (5 bases). Germline CDR1 is MNHEY and CDR2 is SMNVEV (reference sequence). V lost 3 bases and J 5 bases, leaving 14 bases between the germline ends. This CDR3 has 14 amino acids. For the CDR3, the DNA is TGTGCCAGCAGTTTTAATCCGGGATTCGACGAGCAGTACTTC. Residues: CASSFNPGFDEQYF.

This clonotype was counted ten times or more. CDR3 region: CASSGQGHIQYF. In DNA form, the CDR3 reads TGCGCCAGCAGCGGACAGGGGCACATTCAGTACTTC. J is TRBJ2-4 and V is TRBV5-1, with TRBD1 identical over 9 bases. The CDR3 runs to 12 residues. Germline loops: CDR1 SGHRS, CDR2 YFSETQ. With 4 bases clipped from V and 8 bases from J, the junction kept 1 base outside the gene matches.

The chain combines TRBV3-1 with TRBJ2-1; perhaps TRBD2 as D (6 bases). Trimming removed 0 bases from V and 2 bases from J, with 14 bases in between. The germline V gene has CDR1 LGHDT and CDR2 YNNKEL (reference sequence). CDR3 length: 17 amino acids. CDR3 loop: CASSQDHPGDPYNEQFF. The CDR3 DNA reads TGTGCCAGCAGCCAAGATCATCCGGGAGACCCCTACAATGAGCAGTTCTTC.

The rearrangement joins TRBV5-6 to TRBJ1-2; a weak D match, TRBD1 (6 bases). V lost 4 bases and J lost 10, with 14 bases in between. CDR3 length equals 12 residues. The V gene's germline CDR1 is SGHDT and CDR2 YYEEEE. Written as DNA, the CDR3 is TGTGCCAGCAGCAGTTCGACAGGCCCCTACACCTTC. Residues: CASSSSTGPYTF.